Presented here are 20 T cell receptor beta chains from one specimen sequenced in a study of OX40 agonist ivuxolimab in advanced cancers. Receptors were amplified or captured by the immunoSEQ multiplex PCR assay. Drawn from immuneACCESS, this table holds only the in-frame rearrangements with V and J called that TCRdb kept. Clones are partly lost; checked studies trace under half to an unresolved V gene and leave the rest unexplained. This sample lists 20,000 to 25,000 clones; about nine tenths were detected once. The ten most abundant clones make up more than 50% of the sample. Material: CD4+ or CD8+ T cells sorted from blood, obtained in a trial of the OX40 agonist ivuxolimab. These receptors were collected from an adult with an advanced solid tumor such as melanoma, head and neck, liver or kidney cancer.

V is TRBV13 and J is TRBJ1-6, with D hard to call. The CDR3 length is 16 residues. Trimming took off 5 bases at V and 4 bases at J, with 15 bases between the two ends. Germline lookup yields CDR1 PRHDT and CDR2 FYEKMQ (reference sequence). DNA of the CDR3: TGTGCCAGCAGCCCAGGCCCCCTCCCTTATAATTCACCCCTCCACTTT. Its translation is CASSPGPLPYNSPLHF.

The chain uses TRBV30 and TRBJ1-2; no firm D call. The V gene lost 5 bases and the J gene lost 2 bases, with 6 bases spanning the gap. Germline values: CDR1 GTSNPN, CDR2 SVGIG (reference sequence). This CDR3 contains 11 residues. The DNA for the CDR3 is TGTGCCTGGGACGGCAACTATGGCTACACCTTC. Its translation is CAWDGNYGYTF. The whole variable domain, filled in from reference TRBV30 and TRBJ1-2, reads SQTIHQWPATLVQPVGSPLSLECTVEGTSNPNLYWYRQAAGRGLQLLFYSVGIGQISSEVPQNLSASRPQDRQFILSSKKLLLSDSGFYLCAWDGNYGYTFGSGTRLTVV.

This clone was detected only once. The chain uses TRBV4-2 and TRBJ2-7; D is ambiguous. V dropped 0 bases and J dropped 2 bases, with 8 bases sitting between them. Per the germline V gene, CDR1 is LGHNA and CDR2 is YNFKEQ. The length of the CDR3 is 14 residues. DNA of the CDR3: TGTGCCAGCAGCCAAGATCTGTTTCCCTACGAGCAGTACTTC. This gives the protein CASSQDLFPYEQYF.

This clone has a single count. The V and J genes are TRBV30 and TRBJ1-4; maybe TRBD1 (5 bases). Germline loops: CDR1 GTSNPN, CDR2 SVGIG (reference sequence). The CDR3 totals 14 residues. Trimming took 3 bases from V and 3 from J, leaving 11 bases between them. CDR3 DNA sequence: TGTGCCTGGAGCCCCGGGGCACCTAATGAAAAACTGTTTTTT. Translated: CAWSPGAPNEKLFF.

The chain has TRBV13 and TRBJ2-1; D is unresolved. There are 13 residues in the CDR3. Trimming took 5 bases from V and 8 from J, leaving 13 bases between them. Germline V gene sequence: CDR1 PRHDT, CDR2 FYEKMQ (reference sequence). CDR3 DNA: TGTGCCAGCAGCCCCCCCCACGGCGATGAGCAGTTCTTC. Protein product: CASSPPHGDEQFF. Full variable domain (rest looked up from reference TRBV13 and TRBJ2-1): AAGVIQSPRHLIKEKRETATLKCYPIPRHDTVYWYQQGPGQDPQFLISFYEKMQSDKGSIPDRFSAQQFSDYHSELNMSSLELGDSALYFCASSPPHGDEQFFGPGTRLTVL.

The count of this clone is one. The chain has TRBV19 and TRBJ2-1; D could derive from TRBD1 or TRBD2 (5 bases each). Germline values: CDR1 LNHDA, CDR2 SQIVND (reference sequence). CDR3 size: 16 residues. Trimming cost V 5 bases and J 2 bases, with 16 bases left between them. This CDR3 is CASSGEWGPAYNEQFF. The CDR3 coding sequence is TGTGCCAGTAGTGGAGAATGGGGACCCGCCTACAATGAGCAGTTCTTC.

The chain employs TRBV5-1 and TRBJ1-2; D uncertain. Germline lookup yields CDR1 SGHRS and CDR2 YFSETQ. The CDR3 contains 18 residues. The germline V and J ends were trimmed by 0 bases and 0 bases, with 18 bases remaining between them. The CDR3, as DNA: TGCGCCAGCAGCTTGGACCAAAACGGAACACAGACTAACTATGGCTACACCTTC. It encodes CASSLDQNGTQTNYGYTF.

The chain combines TRBV7-2 with TRBJ1-3; D remains unclear. Germline V gives CDR1 SGHTA, CDR2 FQGNSA. Between the trimmed V and J ends, which lost 1 base and 5 bases, there was a span of 6 bases. The CDR3 contains 13 residues. CDR3 nucleotide sequence: TGTGCCAGCAGCTTAGGCCCCAGAAACACCATATATTTT. Residues: CASSLGPRNTIYF.

This chain connects TRBV27 to TRBJ2-3, with D possibly called TRBD1 or TRBD2 (6 bases each). The CDR3 has 14 amino acids. The V end was cut by 3 bases, the J end by 1 base, with 8 bases between. Germline V gene lookup returns CDR1 MNHEY and CDR2 SMNVEV (reference sequence). The CDR3 is CASSFGGGTDTQYF. The CDR3 nucleotides are TGTGCCAGCAGTTTCGGGGGCGGCACAGATACGCAGTATTTT.

The V and J genes are TRBV6-6 and TRBJ2-5; no clear D gene. Germline V gene sequence: CDR1 MNHNY, CDR2 SVGAGI (reference sequence). V lost 6 bases, J lost 2 bases, and 10 bases lay in between. The CDR3 contains 13 residues. This CDR3 is CASSAFQQETQYF. The CDR3 DNA reads as TGTGCCAGCAGCGCCTTTCAGCAAGAGACCCAGTACTTC.

Here the CDR3 DNA reads TGTGCCAGCAGTTTGGCCGGCAGCTATAGCAATCAGCCCCAGCATTTT. Encoded protein: CASSLAGSYSNQPQHF. The V gene is TRBV6-6, the J gene TRBJ1-5; D is undetermined. Germline values: CDR1 MNHNY, CDR2 SVGAGI (reference sequence). The CDR3 runs 16 residues. Deletions cut 4 bases from V and 0 bases from J, with 13 bases between.

This chain joins TRBV11-2 and TRBJ2-1; D tentatively fits TRBD1 or TRBD2 (5 bases each). From germline, CDR1 is SGHAT and CDR2 FQNNGV. This CDR3 region has 15 residues. Trimming took 3 bases from V and 4 from J, leaving 13 bases between them. Here the CDR3 reads CASSFGTPGYNEQFF. The CDR3 DNA reads as TGTGCCAGCAGCTTTGGGACCCCCGGGTACAATGAGCAGTTCTTC.

This clone was counted a single time. The V call is TRBV19, the J call TRBJ2-3; TRBD2 agrees at 7 bases. Germline CDR1 LNHDA, CDR2 SQIVND (reference sequence). The CDR3 length is 15 residues. V dropped 3 bases and J dropped 2; count of bases not matched to a gene: 5. The CDR3 spells CASSIGGRYTDTQYF. CDR3 in DNA: TGTGCCAGTAGTATTGGCGGGAGATACACAGATACGCAGTATTTT.

The CDR3, as DNA: TGTGCCAGCAACGGGGGGCTGAGTCAGCCCCAGCATTTT. Translated, it gives CASNGGLSQPQHF. The chain has TRBV6-1 and TRBJ1-5; a possible D gene is TRBD1 (6 bases). The CDR3 sequence is 13 residues long. Trimming took off 7 bases at V and 6 bases at J, with 13 bases between the two ends. Germline V gene sequence: CDR1 MNHNS, CDR2 SASEGT.

The gene calls are TRBV29-1 and TRBJ2-6; the D call may be TRBD1 or TRBD2 (5 bases each). The CDR3 contains 16 residues. Germline CDR1 reads SQVTM; CDR2 reads ANQGSEA. V lost 0 bases and J lost 4, with 13 bases in between. The CDR3 region has the DNA TGCAGCGTTGAAGACCCCATCGGGACCGGGGCCAACGTCCTGACTTTC. Encoded protein: CSVEDPIGTGANVLTF.

The chain recombines TRBV29-1 with TRBJ2-7, with 7 bases matching TRBD1. The V segment lost 3 bases and the J segment 4 bases; nucleotides outside the gene matches: 12. This CDR3 comprises 15 residues. In germline, CDR1 is SQVTM, CDR2 ANQGSEA. This CDR3 reads CSVDLGDRESYEQYF. As DNA, the CDR3 is TGCAGCGTTGATCTGGGAGACAGGGAGTCGTACGAGCAGTACTTC.

This clone is judged medium-sized. The V gene is TRBV27, the J gene TRBJ2-7, with 7 positions matching TRBD1. Germline assignment: CDR1 MNHEY and CDR2 SMNVEV (reference sequence). With V trimmed by 3 bases and J by 3 bases, 5 bases remained unmatched. This CDR3 has 14 amino acids. The CDR3 DNA reads as TGTGCCAGCAGTTTTAAAGCAGGGGGCTACGAGCAGTACTTC. The encoded protein is CASSFKAGGYEQYF.

The chain links TRBV5-1 to TRBJ2-7; D may be TRBD1 (6 bases). CDR1 and CDR2 from the germline V gene are SGHRS and YFSETQ. The CDR3 runs 15 residues. Trimming stripped 4 bases from V and 2 bases from J, with 16 bases between. This chain's CDR3 is CASSAPRDKPYEQYF. For the CDR3, the DNA is TGCGCCAGCAGCGCCCCCCGGGACAAGCCCTACGAGCAGTACTTC.

V is TRBV7-9 and J is TRBJ2-1; TRBD2 agrees at 11 bases. CDR1 SEHNR and CDR2 FQNEAQ come from the germline V gene (reference sequence). The CDR3 extends over 17 amino acids. V lost 4 bases and J lost 2; bases outside the gene matches: 7. CDR3 DNA: TGTGCCAGCAGCTATATCCCGGGACTAGCGGCCTACAATGAGCAGTTCTTC. Translating it yields CASSYIPGLAAYNEQFF.

This clone was picked up a small number of times. One junction end disagrees with the germline gene, perhaps due to a read error. V is TRBV5-4 and J is TRBJ2-2; D not certain. The CDR3 spans 16 residues. Germline values: CDR1 SGHNT, CDR2 YYREEE (reference sequence). Here the CDR3 DNA reads TGCGCCAGCAGCCAGGCGTTGGGCTCCGACACCGGGGAGCTGTTTTTT. Translating gives CASSQALGSDTGELFF.